This T cell receptor (beta chain) was found in a study of blood T cell repertoires in COVID-19. The CDR3 is 14 residues long. CDR1 SGHTA and CDR2 FQGNSA come from the germline V gene. The V and J ends lost 3 bases and 3 bases respectively, with 11 bases between them. A few counts support this clone. Per the authors' pipeline: Estimation of nucleated cell counts was performed using reference gene primer amplification. The method was immunoSEQ multiplex PCR; TCRdb's version includes in-frame clones alone and lacks a portion of them. The DNA gave D and trimming, while V, J and clone size come from that table. The profile shows roughly 59,000 clones, almost 80% of them singletons.

The rearrangement links TRBV7-2 to TRBJ1-1, with no clear D. Input material: peripheral blood. The sequence was collected from a man older than 75 with acute or convalescent COVID-19. The CDR3 is CASSLTAGDTEAFF. The CDR3 coding sequence is TGTGCCAGCAGCTTGACCGCCGGGGACACTGAAGCTTTCTTT.